This T cell receptor (beta chain) was profiled in a study of identifying expanded T cells in peripheral blood (dated by TCRdb to between 2018 and 2020). A note on the overall study: Separate aliquots of the same genomic DNA pool were sequenced to produce technical replicates, and four replicates were compared in pairs. Summary of the overall study and its limitations: About 1.3 differentially abundant clones were flagged by the binomial model between technical replicates, whereas about 16 and 19 were flagged over around two weeks and four weeks, respectively. The authors expected biological variance in healthy repertoires might increase further over much longer intervals such as months to years. Both the number of clones called differentially abundant and the false-positive rate were significantly reduced by the beta-binomial model across all healthy-donor time intervals. For all healthy donors, the variance in clone template counts between approximately two-week samples rose significantly as total template count increased.

No immune events, such as infections, were documented for the healthy donors during the collection period. Blood repertoires from healthy donors were used as a training cohort for calibrating time-dependent variance in a beta-binomial model of differential abundance of T-cell clones. The training cohort included approximately ten healthy donors, of whom 3 were female and 7 were male. On average the donors were about 45 years old, and their ages spanned 29 to 64 years. Whole blood, obtained from a commercial supplier, was collected from each healthy donor at three time points spaced approximately two weeks apart. For immunosequencing, genomic DNA was extracted from unsorted whole blood. Including the terminal cysteine and phenylalanine, the CDR3 comprises 15 residues. CDR3 DNA only is kept here, 45 bases in frame from base 1. Deletion took 4 bases off V and 4 bases off J, with a span of 17 bases between the germline ends. The germline V gene (reference sequence) sets CDR1 to WNHNN and CDR2 to SYGVQD.

TCRbeta CDR3 regions were profiled with the immunoSEQ Assay using bias-controlled multiplex PCR amplification of genomic DNA. In the paper's pipeline: The absolute abundance of each unique TCRbeta CDR3 region was quantified after sequences were collapsed and filtered. Two models were used to test differential abundance: a binomial model (Fisher-equivalent) and a beta-binomial model that adds time-dependent variance fitted from healthy donors. Clones with fewer than 5 combined templates were removed, and differential abundance was called for clones with a Benjamini-Hochberg FDR below 0.01. In the beta-binomial model, variance was expressed as a function of the total template count across the two samples, in the form v = (b*log(k)+a)^2. Held by TCRdb, this immuneACCESS table contains in-frame sequences only and omits some clones. Under half of the omission traces to an unresolved V gene where checked; the cause of the rest is unknown. That table supplies the V and J calls and clone size; D and trimming were determined from the DNA. This sample is represented by 81,000 or so clones; 84% of them were singletons. The top ten constitute 20% of the sample.

Regarding this clone: Its antigen specificity is not known. It has no much larger one-base neighbor in the sample; base qualities were not kept.

The rearrangement joined TRBV10-1 to TRBJ2-7; the D gene is perhaps TRBD1 or TRBD2, as each covers 5 bases. Sequenced: blood. This clonotype was obtained from a person aged 18 to 70 in good health. CDR3 sequence: CASSGPGTSRYEQYF. The nucleotide sequence reads TGCGCCAGCAGTGGCCCCGGGACGTCTCGTTACGAGCAGTACTTC.